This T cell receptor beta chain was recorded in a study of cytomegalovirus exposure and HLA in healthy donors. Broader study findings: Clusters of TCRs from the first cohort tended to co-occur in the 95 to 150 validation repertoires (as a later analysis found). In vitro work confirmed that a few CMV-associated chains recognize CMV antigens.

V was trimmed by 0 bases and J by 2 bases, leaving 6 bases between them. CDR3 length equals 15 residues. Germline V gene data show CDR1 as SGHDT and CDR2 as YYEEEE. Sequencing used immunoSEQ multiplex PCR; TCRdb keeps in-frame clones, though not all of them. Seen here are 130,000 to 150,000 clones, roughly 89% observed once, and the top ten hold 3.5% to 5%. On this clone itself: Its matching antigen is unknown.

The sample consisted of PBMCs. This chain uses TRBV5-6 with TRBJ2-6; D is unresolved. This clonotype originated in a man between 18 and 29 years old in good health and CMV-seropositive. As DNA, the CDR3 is TGTGCCAGCAGCTTGGTCACAGCTGGGGCCAACGTCCTGACTTTC. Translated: CASSLVTAGANVLTF.